Each of the 22 T cell receptor beta chains below was sequenced from the same sample in a study of cytomegalovirus exposure and HLA in healthy donors. Researchers ran the PCR with 60 Vbeta and 13 Jbeta primers. Generated by immunoSEQ multiplex PCR, the TCRdb table keeps only in-frame clones and is missing some. The table records roughly 120,000 clones, about 68% of them present only once. Sequenced material: PBMCs. Receptors were obtained from a woman between 40 and 50 years old in good health and CMV-seropositive.

The genes are TRBV28 and TRBJ2-7, with a tentative D call TRBD1 (6 bases). V was cut by 5 bases and J by 0 bases, with 20 bases left in between. CDR3 length equals 17 residues. CDR1 is MDHEN, CDR2 SYDVKM, per germline. The CDR3 bases are TGTGCCAGCAGTCCCATTCCCGGACAGCGGAGCTCCTACGAGCAGTACTTC. Its translation: CASSPIPGQRSSYEQYF.

This clone was seen only once. The V gene is TRBV29-1, the J gene TRBJ1-2; a possible D gene is TRBD1 (6 bases). This CDR3 spans 12 amino acids. Trimming took off 7 bases at V and 5 bases at J, with 14 bases between the two ends. Per germline, CDR1 SQVTM and CDR2 ANQGSEA. The DNA for the CDR3 is TGCAGCGGGCTACAGGGACCTTATGGCTACACCTTC. Its protein is CSGLQGPYGYTF.

This clone was seen a few times. This chain uses TRBV5-1 with TRBJ1-1, with D possibly matching TRBD1 (6 bases). The length of the CDR3 is 15 residues. Germline V lookup: CDR1 SGHRS, CDR2 YFSETQ. Trimming took 2 bases from V and 2 from J, leaving 13 bases between them. In DNA form, the CDR3 reads TGCGCCAGCAGCTTTCAGGGGATGGGAAACACTGAAGCTTTCTTT. Translation: CASSFQGMGNTEAFF.

J is TRBJ2-3 and V is TRBV7-2; D is perhaps TRBD1 (5 bases). The germline gives CDR1 SGHTA, CDR2 FQGNSA. V lost 7 bases to trimming and J lost 0 bases, with 11 bases between them. The CDR3 is 14 residues long. CDR3 protein: CASTWGGSTDTQYF. The DNA for the CDR3 is TGTGCCAGCACCTGGGGCGGAAGCACAGATACGCAGTATTTT.

This clone was seen just once. The rearrangement joins TRBV28 to TRBJ2-7, with 7 bases that match TRBD1. This CDR3 region has 12 residues. Looked up from germline, CDR1 is MDHEN and CDR2 is SYDVKM. V trimming: 5 bases; J trimming: 5 bases; junction bases outside the gene matches: 3. The CDR3 reads CASSKTGNEQYF. The CDR3 coding sequence is TGTGCCAGCAGTAAGACAGGGAACGAGCAGTACTTC.

The chain joins TRBV5-8 to TRBJ1-2, with D unclear. The CDR3 sequence is 15 residues long. Germline lookup yields CDR1 SGHTS and CDR2 YDEGEE. The V end lost 1 base, the J end lost 4 bases, and 14 bases lay between the germline ends. As DNA, the CDR3 is TGTGCCAGCAGCTTGATAAAAGAGGGTTCCTATGGCTACACCTTC. Its protein is CASSLIKEGSYGYTF.

This chain joins TRBV7-2 and TRBJ2-6; tentatively, D is TRBD1 (5 bases). Trimming shortened V by 1 base and J by 1 base, and 17 bases separated the two germline ends. This CDR3 is built from 19 residues. The germline CDR1 and CDR2 sequences are SGHTA and FQGNSA. CDR3 loop: CASSLVRQITISGANVLTF. The CDR3, as DNA: TGTGCCAGCAGCTTAGTGCGACAGATTACCATATCTGGGGCCAACGTCCTGACTTTC.

The table lists this clone with a few counts. The chain has TRBV5-1 and TRBJ2-4; a possible D gene is TRBD1 (6 bases). The CDR3 is 17 amino acids. Germline V CDR1 and CDR2: SGHRS, YFSETQ. V lost 1 base, J lost 1 base, and 15 bases lay in between. The DNA for the CDR3 is TGCGCCAGCAGCTTGACGGACAGTGGATCTGCCAAAAACATTCAGTACTTC. Amino acids: CASSLTDSGSAKNIQYF.

This rearrangement joins TRBV19 to TRBJ1-2; D is uncertain. The CDR3 runs to 13 residues. The V gene lost 4 bases and the J gene lost 8 bases, with 14 bases spanning the gap. CDR1 and CDR2 from the germline V gene are LNHDA and SQIVND (reference sequence). CDR3 bases: TGTGCCAGTAGTAACTTTCGGGTTGAGGGCTACACCTTC. It yields the protein CASSNFRVEGYTF.

The table lists this clone with a count of one. The rearrangement uses TRBV5-6 and TRBJ2-5; 7 bases line up with TRBD1. The J call is doubtful: the DNA matches TRBJ2-7 better. The CDR3 runs to 13 residues. Germline CDR1 reads SGHDT; CDR2 reads YYEEEE. The chain's CDR3 is CASSLDRGNEQYF. CDR3 bases: TGTGCCAGCAGCTTGGACAGGGGCAACGAGCAGTACTTC.

CDR3 bases: TGTGCCACCAGCAGAGATCGCGGTTATGGCTACACCTTC. This gives the protein CATSRDRGYGYTF. J is TRBJ1-2 and V is TRBV15; D gene uncertain. Trimming stripped 0 bases from V and 5 bases from J, with 7 bases between. Germline V gene lookup returns CDR1 LNHNV and CDR2 YYDKDF (reference sequence). This CDR3 spans 13 amino acids.

The chain couples TRBV6-5 to TRBJ1-1; D is undetermined. The CDR3 runs 14 residues. With 4 bases removed from V and 1 base from J, the gap between germline ends came to 10 bases. Germline V gene lookup returns CDR1 MNHEY and CDR2 SVGAGI. The CDR3 here is CASSLVEANTEAFF. The CDR3 DNA reads TGTGCCAGCAGTTTGGTAGAAGCGAACACTGAAGCTTTCTTT.

The sample holds a few counts of this clone. V gene TRBV27 combines with J gene TRBJ2-7, with TRBD1 as a possible D gene (5 bases). The germline gives CDR1 MNHEY, CDR2 SMNVEV (reference sequence). Trimming took 0 bases from V and 5 from J, leaving 14 bases between them. This CDR3 contains 15 residues. This CDR3 reads CASSLSPRVRDEQYF. In nucleotides, the CDR3 is TGTGCCAGCAGTTTATCCCCCAGGGTTAGGGACGAGCAGTACTTC.

The V call is TRBV9, the J call TRBJ2-1, with TRBD2 matching 7 bases. The CDR3 is 15 residues long. V shed 3 bases, J shed 3 bases, and the junction held 6 bases outside the gene matches. Germline lookup yields CDR1 SGDLS and CDR2 YYNGEE. CDR3 in amino acids: CASSAASGRYNEQFF. In nucleotides, the CDR3 is TGTGCCAGCAGCGCCGCTAGCGGTCGCTACAATGAGCAGTTCTTC. The variable domain in full, completed from reference TRBV9 and TRBJ2-1, reads DSGVTQTPKHLITATGQRVTLRCSPRSGDLSVYWYQQSLDQGLQFLIQYYNGEERAKGNILERFSAQQFPDLHSELNLSSLELGDSALYFCASSAASGRYNEQFFGPGTRLTVL.

The V gene is TRBV11-2, the J gene TRBJ1-4; D unclear. The CDR3 runs to 12 residues. Deletions cut 1 base from V and 8 bases from J, with 5 bases between. Germline V gives CDR1 SGHAT, CDR2 FQNNGV. The CDR3 nucleotides are TGTGCCAGCAGCTTAGCCGGGGAAAAACTGTTTTTT. This encodes CASSLAGEKLFF. Variable domain in full (rest from reference TRBV11-2 and TRBJ1-4): EAGVAQSPRYKIIEKRQSVAFWCNPISGHATLYWYQQILGQGPKLLIQFQNNGVVDDSQLPKDRFSAERLKGVDSTLKIQPAKLEDSAVYLCASSLAGEKLFFGSGTQLSVL.

The V call is TRBV19, the J call TRBJ1-5, with 7 bases matching TRBD1. The CDR3 totals 16 residues. J lost 1 base, V lost 7 bases, and 10 bases had no gene match. Germline V CDR1 and CDR2: LNHDA, SQIVND (reference sequence). The CDR3 DNA reads as TGTGCCAGTACCCCCTCACAGGGGCGAAGCAATCAGCCCCAGCATTTT. The encoded protein is CASTPSQGRSNQPQHF.

This clone appeared a few times. The rearrangement links TRBV6-5 to TRBJ1-1, with TRBD1 as a possible D gene (6 bases). Trimming took off 5 bases at V and 4 bases at J, with 14 bases between the two ends. This CDR3 has 14 residues. Germline V lookup: CDR1 MNHEY, CDR2 SVGAGI. CDR3 in DNA: TGTGCCAGCAGTAAGCCGGGGACATCCACTGAAGCTTTCTTT. This translates into CASSKPGTSTEAFF.

This clone has a handful of counts. This chain joins TRBV6-5 and TRBJ2-7, with D perhaps TRBD1 (6 bases). V lost 1 base, J lost 1 base, and 11 bases lay in between. The germline gives CDR1 MNHEY, CDR2 SVGAGI. The CDR3 extends over 15 amino acids. CDR3 protein: CASSYLQTGSYEQYF. The CDR3 bases are TGTGCCAGCAGTTACTTACAGACAGGATCCTACGAGCAGTACTTC.

V is TRBV11-1 and J is TRBJ2-5, with D hard to call. Near its end, the DNA agrees better with TRBJ2-7, so the J call may be wrong. Germline V lookup: CDR1 SGHAT, CDR2 FQDESV (reference sequence). This CDR3 spans 13 amino acids. The CDR3 DNA sequence: TGTGCCAGCAGCTTAGCGGGTAGCTACGAGCAGTACTTC. Protein: CASSLAGSYEQYF.

V gene TRBV4-3 combines with J gene TRBJ2-7; 9 positions match TRBD2. The CDR3 sequence is 14 residues long. Germline loops: CDR1 LGHNA, CDR2 YSLEER. V was clipped by 3 bases and J by 4 bases; unmatched bases: 4. The CDR3 region has the DNA TGCGCCAGCAGCCATCGACTAGCGGTTTACGAGCAGTACTTC. Protein: CASSHRLAVYEQYF.

In regard to this clone: A junction boundary mismatches the germline segment, possibly from a read error. V usage is TRBV7-9 and J usage is TRBJ2-1; D is unresolved. CDR3 length: 12 residues. Germline V CDR1 and CDR2: SEHNR, FQNEAQ (reference sequence). The CDR3 DNA sequence: TGTTCCAGCAGCTTAAGTTCCAGTGAGCAGTTCTTC. This encodes CSSSLSSSEQFF. Based on the CDR3 plus reference TRBV7-9 and TRBJ2-1, the full variable domain is DTGVSQNPRHKITKRGQNVTFRCDPISEHNRLYWYRQTLGQGPEFLTYFQNEAQLEKSRLLSDRFSAERPKGSFSTLEIQRTEQGDSAMYLCSSSLSSSEQFFGPGTRLTVL.

This chain joins TRBV19 and TRBJ2-5; perhaps TRBD1 as D (6 bases). The CDR3 sequence is 13 residues long. Trimming left V 5 bases short and J 2 bases short, with 9 bases between. Germline V gene sequence: CDR1 LNHDA, CDR2 SQIVND (reference sequence). The CDR3 bases are TGTGCCAGTAGTCTACAGGGTCAAGAGACCCAGTACTTC. Its translation is CASSLQGQETQYF.